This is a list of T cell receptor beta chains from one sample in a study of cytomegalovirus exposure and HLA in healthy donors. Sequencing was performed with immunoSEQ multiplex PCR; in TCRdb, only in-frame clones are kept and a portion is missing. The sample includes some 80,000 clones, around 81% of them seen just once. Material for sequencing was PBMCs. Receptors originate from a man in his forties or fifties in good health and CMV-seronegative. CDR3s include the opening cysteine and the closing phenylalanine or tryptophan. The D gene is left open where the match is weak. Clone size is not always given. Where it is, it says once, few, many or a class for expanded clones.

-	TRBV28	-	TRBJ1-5	TGTGCCACCCAGGGAGGGGACCAGCCCCAGCATTTT	CATQGGDQPQHF
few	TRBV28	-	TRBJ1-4	TGTGCCAGCAGTCCTGGGGGGGGGAGGAAACTGTTTTTT	CASSPGGGRKLFF
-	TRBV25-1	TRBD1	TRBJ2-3	TGTGCCAGCAGTGAGACAGGGGGCGTGACAGATACGCAGTATTTT	CASSETGGVTDTQYF
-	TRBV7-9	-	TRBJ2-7	TGTGCCAGCAGCACTTTCTACGAGCAGTACTTC	CASSTFYEQYF
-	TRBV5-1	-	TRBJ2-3	TGCGCCAGCGGGCCCACGCACACAGATACGCAGTATTTT	CASGPTHTDTQYF
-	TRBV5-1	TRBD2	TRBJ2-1	TGCGCCAGCAGCTTGGCCGGCCGGGAGGGTATTCTTGAGCAGTTCTTC	CASSLAGREGILEQFF
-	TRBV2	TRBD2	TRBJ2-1	TGTGCCAGCAGGGGGGATAGCGGGAGAGGATACAATGAGCAGTTCTTC	CASRGDSGRGYNEQFF
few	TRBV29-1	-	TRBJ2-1	TGCAGCGTTGAAGAAAGGCGGGTGGCAGTTCCCGAGCAGTTCTTC	CSVEERRVAVPEQFF
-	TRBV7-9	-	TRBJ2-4	TGTGCCAGCAGCTTATTGGGAGGGGGTATAGACAGTCAGTACTTC	CASSLLGGGIDSQYF
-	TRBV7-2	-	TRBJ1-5	TGTGCCAGCAGCTTAGTTGCGGTGGCAGCCAATCAGCCCCAGCATTTT	CASSLVAVAANQPQHF